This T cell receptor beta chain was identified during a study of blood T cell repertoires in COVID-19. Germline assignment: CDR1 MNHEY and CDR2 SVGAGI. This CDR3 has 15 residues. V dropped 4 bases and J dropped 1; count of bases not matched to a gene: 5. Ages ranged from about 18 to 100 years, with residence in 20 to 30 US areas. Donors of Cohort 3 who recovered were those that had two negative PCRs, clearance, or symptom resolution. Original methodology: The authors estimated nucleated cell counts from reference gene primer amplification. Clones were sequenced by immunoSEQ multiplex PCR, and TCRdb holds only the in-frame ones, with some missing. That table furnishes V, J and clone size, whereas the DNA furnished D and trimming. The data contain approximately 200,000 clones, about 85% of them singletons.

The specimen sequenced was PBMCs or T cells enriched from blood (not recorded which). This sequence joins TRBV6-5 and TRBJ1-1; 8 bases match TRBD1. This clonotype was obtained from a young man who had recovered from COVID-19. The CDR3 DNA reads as TGTGCCAGCAGTTTCGCAGGGGGCCCGAACACTGAAGCTTTCTTT. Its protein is CASSFAGGPNTEAFF.